This record looks at one T cell receptor (beta chain) sequence and its context. The antigen is unknown. These data belong to a study of CD8 T cells in ankylosing spondylitis. The study's findings and limits: Disease-linked clones were reportedly significantly enriched in matched ankylosing spondylitis synovial fluid.

TCRdb ran MiXCR on the 5' RACE reads and lists one entry per CDR3 protein. The data hold 340,000 or so distinct CDR3 sequences, with around 15% observed a single time. Germline lookup yields CDR1 SGHRS and CDR2 YFSETQ. The J segment lost 1 base and the V segment lost 4 bases, leaving 3 bases of the junction unmatched. CDR3 length equals 15 residues. The sequencing sample was made of blood, either unsorted or a sorted T cell fraction (not recorded which). The source is a male donor with ankylosing spondylitis or in good health (not recorded which). The chain is built from TRBV5-1 and TRBJ2-1; 9 positions match TRBD1. The CDR3 region is CASSVDRGSYNEQFF. CDR3 bases: TGCGCCAGCAGCGTCGACAGGGGGTCCTACAATGAGCAGTTCTTC.